The 20 T cell receptor beta chains reported below all come from one sample, sequenced in a study of blood T cell repertoires in COVID-19. The protocol was immunoSEQ multiplex PCR, while the TCRdb copy is restricted to in-frame clones and leaves out a portion. The sample has about 380,000 clones, 88% seen once. Sequencing was done on a sample of PBMCs or T cells enriched from blood (not recorded which). Receptors originate from a woman between 18 and 29 years old who had recovered from COVID-19.

The V and J genes are TRBV7-9 and TRBJ2-7; 12 bases align to TRBD1. V dropped 5 bases and J dropped 2; count of bases not matched to a gene: 4. Germline V gene data show CDR1 as SEHNR and CDR2 as FQNEAQ (reference sequence). CDR3 size: 15 residues. CDR3 coding DNA: TGTGCCAGCAGCCCGGGACAGGGGGCCACCTACGAGCAGTACTTC. Amino acids: CASSPGQGATYEQYF.

V is TRBV20-1 and J is TRBJ2-1, with 9 bases matching TRBD2. V lost 3 bases, J lost 2 bases, and 2 bases stayed unmatched. This CDR3 has 14 amino acids. Germline CDR1 is DFQATT and CDR2 is SNEGSKA (reference sequence). CDR3 region: CSASWTSAYNEQFF. CDR3 sequence (DNA): TGCAGTGCTAGTTGGACTAGCGCCTACAATGAGCAGTTCTTC.

The V gene is TRBV6-2 or TRBV6-3, the J gene TRBJ1-5; TRBD1 matches 9 bases. The J segment lost 2 bases and the V segment lost 5 bases, leaving 10 bases of the junction unmatched. The CDR3 totals 17 residues. Germline-derived CDR1 and CDR2 are MNHEY and SVGEGT. The CDR3 coding sequence is TGTGCCAGCAGTGCGGGACAGGGCGTCCCTGGCAATCAGCCCCAGCATTTT. Its protein is CASSAGQGVPGNQPQHF.

The gene calls are TRBV4-2 and TRBJ2-1; tentatively, D is TRBD1 (6 bases). CDR1 LGHNA and CDR2 YNFKEQ come from the germline V gene. The V end lost 6 bases, the J end lost 2 bases, and 17 bases lay between the germline ends. The CDR3 covers 16 residues. This CDR3 reads CASSPWGEGAYNEQFF. Here the CDR3 DNA reads TGTGCCAGCAGTCCCTGGGGAGAGGGGGCCTACAATGAGCAGTTCTTC.

The V call is TRBV19, the J call TRBJ2-2; 7 bases map to TRBD2. V gave up 7 bases and J gave up 6 bases; unmatched junction bases: 8. The CDR3 is 14 amino acids. Germline V gene lookup returns CDR1 LNHDA and CDR2 SQIVND (reference sequence). This CDR3 is CASNRGGGAGELFF. CDR3 sequence (DNA): TGTGCCAGTAACCGTGGCGGGGGTGCCGGGGAGCTGTTTTTT. The whole variable domain, filled in from reference TRBV19 and TRBJ2-2, reads DGGITQSPKYLFRKEGQNVTLSCEQNLNHDAMYWYRQDPGQGLRLIYYSQIVNDFQKGDIAEGYSVSREKKESFPLTVTSAQKNPTAFYLCASNRGGGAGELFFGEGSRLTVL.

Only a few counts were recorded for this clone. The chain uses TRBV5-1 and TRBJ1-2; no clear D gene. Trimming removed 4 bases at V and 1 base at J, with 11 bases between. CDR3 length: 14 residues. Germline CDR1 and CDR2: SGHRS and YFSETQ. In DNA form, the CDR3 reads TGCGCCAGCAGCCAGATAACAGATAACTATGGCTACACCTTC. Its translation: CASSQITDNYGYTF.

The genes are TRBV5-1 and TRBJ1-4, with D possibly TRBD1 on 6 matching bases. CDR1 SGHRS and CDR2 YFSETQ come from the germline V gene. CDR3 length: 17 amino acids. V gave up 4 bases and J gave up 7 bases, with 23 bases separating them. The CDR3 protein is CASSVGTNRQAGEKLFF. The CDR3 nucleotides are TGCGCCAGCAGCGTAGGGACCAATAGACAGGCCGGTGAAAAACTGTTTTTT.

The genes are TRBV5-5 and TRBJ1-5, with D uncertain. Trimming removed 1 base at V and 10 bases at J, with 18 bases between. Germline CDR1 and CDR2: SGHKS and YYEKEE (reference sequence). The CDR3 is 15 residues long. The CDR3 DNA reads as TGTGCCAGCAGCTTGTGGTCCGGCGGAGGTCCCCCCCAGCATTTT. It yields the protein CASSLWSGGGPPQHF.

The genes are TRBV5-1 and TRBJ1-3, with D possibly TRBD1 on 5 matching bases. The CDR3 runs to 16 residues. The germline CDR1 and CDR2 sequences are SGHRS and YFSETQ. V lost 2 bases and J 0 bases, leaving 12 bases between the germline ends. This CDR3 is CASSFGDSASGNTIYF. For the CDR3, the DNA is TGCGCCAGCAGCTTTGGTGACAGTGCCTCTGGAAACACCATATATTTT.

This chain joins TRBV29-1 and TRBJ2-7; no reliable D call. The CDR3 contains 10 residues. V shed 4 bases and J shed 3 bases, with 4 bases lying between them. Per the germline V gene, CDR1 is SQVTM and CDR2 is ANQGSEA. The CDR3 DNA follows: TGCAGCGTTGTCATCTACGAGCAGTACTTC. The encoded protein is CSVVIYEQYF.

The chain has TRBV19 and TRBJ1-2; D not resolved. CDR3 length: 13 residues. Between the trimmed V and J ends, which lost 6 bases and 3 bases, there was a span of 11 bases. Germline V CDR1 and CDR2: LNHDA, SQIVND (reference sequence). In nucleotides, the CDR3 is TGTGCCAGTAGGCTAGGCAGAGACTATGGCTACACCTTC. This translates into CASRLGRDYGYTF.

The CDR3 DNA sequence: TGTGCCAGCAGCCCCGGGACAGTAGTAAACACTGAAGCTTTCTTT. Amino acids: CASSPGTVVNTEAFF. V and J are TRBV7-9 and TRBJ1-1; 7 nucleotides align to TRBD1. The ends lost 5 bases at V and 2 bases at J; junction bases unmatched: 8. The CDR3 has 15 residues. Germline V gene lookup returns CDR1 SEHNR and CDR2 FQNEAQ (reference sequence).

The sample holds one count of this clone. The V gene is TRBV2, the J gene TRBJ2-7; TRBD2 is a possible D gene (7 bases). Looked up from germline, CDR1 is SNHLY and CDR2 is FYNNEI. Trimming shortened V by 7 bases and J by 0 bases, and 13 bases separated the two germline ends. The CDR3 is 14 amino acids. CDR3 amino acids: CASKKGGSSYEQYF. CDR3 nucleotides: TGTGCCAGCAAAAAGGGGGGGAGCTCCTACGAGCAGTACTTC.

This sequence joins TRBV3-1 (or the pseudogene TRBV3-2) and TRBJ1-5; tentative D call: TRBD1 (5 bases). Per germline, CDR1 LGHDT and CDR2 YNNKEL (reference sequence). V lost 6 bases to trimming and J lost 6 bases, with 12 bases between them. The CDR3 has 13 residues. The CDR3 is CASSLGGAQPQHF. The CDR3 nucleotides read TGTGCCAGCAGTCTCGGGGGTGCTCAGCCCCAGCATTTT.

This chain links TRBV9 with TRBJ1-3, with D hard to call. The V end was cut by 0 bases, the J end by 0 bases, with 19 bases between. CDR3 length equals 19 residues. Per germline, CDR1 SGDLS and CDR2 YYNGEE. The DNA for the CDR3 is TGTGCCAGCAGCGTAGCTCAGACACCGATCTCCAGCTCTGGAAACACCATATATTTT. Its protein is CASSVAQTPISSSGNTIYF.

The J gene is TRBJ2-7, the V gene TRBV10-3, with a possible D match to TRBD1 (6 bases). There are 13 residues in the CDR3. V lost 9 bases, J lost 0 bases, and 12 bases lay in between. CDR1 ENHRY and CDR2 SYGVKD come from the germline V gene. The CDR3 DNA follows: TGTGCCATAGAAGACAGGAGCTCCTACGAGCAGTACTTC. Its translation is CAIEDRSSYEQYF.

The chain couples TRBV5-4 to TRBJ2-7; 9 bases match TRBD2. Losses at the gene ends were 3 bases for V and 7 bases for J; bases not matched to a gene: 11. This CDR3 contains 15 residues. The germline gives CDR1 SGHNT, CDR2 YYREEE (reference sequence). CDR3 sequence: CASSWLVAGAGEQYF. The CDR3 DNA sequence: TGTGCCAGCAGCTGGCTGGTAGCGGGGGCGGGGGAGCAGTACTTC.

This clone was observed a single time. The CDR3 region has the DNA TGCGCCAGCAGTGGTCAGGTGAACACTGAAGCTTTCTTT. Translation gives CASSGQVNTEAFF. The rearrangement uses TRBV10-1 and TRBJ1-1; the D is unclear. This CDR3 region has 13 residues. V was cut by 4 bases and J by 0 bases, with 6 bases left in between. Germline V gives CDR1 WNHNN, CDR2 SYGVQD (reference sequence).

The chain employs TRBV25-1 and TRBJ2-6; D is perhaps TRBD1 (5 bases). The germline gives CDR1 MGHDK, CDR2 SYGVNS. The CDR3 runs to 17 residues. The V end lost 6 bases, the J end lost 0 bases, and 15 bases lay between the germline ends. In DNA, the CDR3 is TGTGCCAGCAGCCCGGACAATGCCCTCTCTGGGGCCAACGTCCTGACTTTC. It yields the protein CASSPDNALSGANVLTF.

The J gene is TRBJ1-4, the V gene TRBV5-6; no clear D gene. CDR1 is SGHDT, CDR2 YYEEEE, per germline. V dropped 4 bases and J dropped 7 bases, with 14 bases sitting between them. There are 14 residues in the CDR3. DNA of the CDR3: TGTGCCAGCAGCCTTCAGGATTTAGTTGAAAAACTGTTTTTT. It specifies CASSLQDLVEKLFF.